One sample yielded the 6 T cell receptor beta chains listed below, sequenced in a study of OX40 agonist ivuxolimab in advanced cancers. The protocol was immunoSEQ multiplex PCR, while the TCRdb copy is restricted to in-frame clones and leaves out a portion. The sample lists 60,000 to 80,000 clones; approximately 82% were seen once. The source was CD4+ or CD8+ T cells sorted from blood, collected in a trial of the OX40 agonist ivuxolimab. The receptors derive from an adult with an advanced solid tumor such as melanoma, head and neck, liver or kidney cancer.

The chain has TRBV18 and TRBJ1-2, with D maybe TRBD1 (5 bases). The CDR3 sequence is 14 residues long. The ends were cut back, 6 bases at V and 2 bases at J, with 13 bases in the middle. Germline-derived CDR1 and CDR2 are KGHSH and LQKENI. The CDR3 region is CASSRAGTNYGYTF. The CDR3 DNA sequence: TGTGCCAGCTCGCGCGCCGGGACGAACTATGGCTACACCTTC.

CDR3 protein: CASSPPGLSRTDTQYF. The CDR3 DNA is TGTGCCAGCTCACCACCAGGGTTATCCCGCACAGATACGCAGTATTTT. The chain recombines TRBV18 with TRBJ2-3; D is undetermined. The CDR3 contains 16 residues. Germline lookup yields CDR1 KGHSH and CDR2 LQKENI. V was cut by 0 bases and J by 1 base, with 11 bases left in between.

J is TRBJ2-3 and V is TRBV19; 10 positions match TRBD2. Germline CDR1 reads LNHDA; CDR2 reads SQIVND (reference sequence). The CDR3 sequence is 16 residues long. After removal of 5 bases from V and 4 bases from J, the junction contained 9 bases not matched to a gene. CDR3 coding DNA: TGTGCCAGTAGTCCCACAACTAGCGGGACCCCAGATACGCAGTATTTT. This encodes CASSPTTSGTPDTQYF.

This clone has just a few counts. The CDR3 loop reads CASRDIPAYQPQHF. CDR3 sequence (DNA): TGTGCCAGCAGGGACATCCCGGCGTATCAGCCCCAGCATTTT. The chain is built from TRBV2 and TRBJ1-5; a weak D match, TRBD1 (5 bases). Germline CDR1 and CDR2: SNHLY and FYNNEI. V lost 6 bases to trimming and J lost 5 bases, with 14 bases between them. There are 14 residues in the CDR3.

The CDR3 sequence: CASSYSIGGLTEAFF. CDR3 coding DNA: TGTGCCAGCAGTTACTCAATCGGGGGTCTTACTGAAGCTTTCTTT. The V and J genes are TRBV6-5 and TRBJ1-1; a weak D match, TRBD1 (5 bases). Trimming shortened V by 0 bases and J by 5 bases, and 13 bases separated the two germline ends. The germline V gene has CDR1 MNHEY and CDR2 SVGAGI. The CDR3 extends over 15 amino acids.

The V and J genes are TRBV2 and TRBJ1-4; D may be TRBD1 (5 bases). Trimming cost V 3 bases and J 8 bases, with 16 bases left between them. Germline-derived CDR1 and CDR2 are SNHLY and FYNNEI. This CDR3 has 15 residues. The CDR3 is CASSEGGAFGEKLFF. The CDR3 region has the DNA TGTGCCAGCAGTGAGGGAGGGGCGTTCGGAGAAAAACTGTTTTTT. The full variable domain, rest sourced from reference TRBV2 and TRBJ1-4, is EPEVTQTPSHQVTQMGQEVILRCVPISNHLYFYWYRQILGQKVEFLVSFYNNEISEKSEIFDDQFSVERPDGSNFTLKIRSTKLEDSAMYFCASSEGGAFGEKLFFGSGTQLSVL.